This T cell receptor (beta chain) was identified in a study of cytomegalovirus exposure and HLA in healthy donors. Worth noting for this clone: No antigen is known for it.

The germline V gene encodes CDR1 SEHNR and CDR2 FQNEAQ (reference sequence). V lost 5 bases, J lost 4 bases, and 12 bases lay in between. The CDR3 length is 14 residues. The study ran its PCR with 60 Vbeta and 13 Jbeta primers. Measured with immunoSEQ multiplex PCR; TCRdb has only the in-frame clones, and not every one. The data hold 120,000 to 150,000 clones, with 65% to 80% observed a single time. Whole-study results and caveats: It was reported in a later analysis that an Asian-associated ancestry cluster showed fewer N-insertions than the 666-donor mean.

This TCR was sampled from a man between 35 and 55 years old in good health and CMV-seropositive. V gene TRBV7-9 combines with J gene TRBJ1-3; possible D gene TRBD1, 6 bases. Source material: PBMCs. The CDR3 spells CASSPQGLGNTIYF. DNA of the CDR3: TGTGCCAGCAGCCCACAGGGCCTCGGAAACACCATATATTTT. The variable domain in full, with the rest retrieved from reference TRBV7-9 and TRBJ1-3, is DTGVSQNPRHKITKRGQNVTFRCDPISEHNRLYWYRQTLGQGPEFLTYFQNEAQLEKSRLLSDRFSAERPKGSFSTLEIQRTEQGDSAMYLCASSPQGLGNTIYFGEGSWLTVV.